A single T cell receptor beta chain is shown here with its context. Other nucleotide sequences in the sample specify the same CDR3. In the original workflow: Reference gene primer amplification in the assay estimated nucleated cell counts. Profiling relied on immunoSEQ multiplex PCR, and the TCRdb table lists in-frame clones only, not all of them. The V and J calls and the clone size are those of that table, but D and trimming were determined from the DNA. The table includes hundreds of thousands of clones, 75% to 90% detected once. The sample belongs to a study of blood T cell repertoires in COVID-19. Study background: T cells, B-cell-depleted T cells, or PBMCs provided the cDNA or gDNA that served as material.

CDR1 MNHEY and CDR2 SVGAGI come from the germline V gene. Trimming pared 2 bases from V and 4 bases from J, leaving 5 bases between. This CDR3 is built from 13 residues. Material for sequencing was peripheral blood. This clonotype was obtained from a human donor in a cohort sampled during active COVID-19. This chain joins TRBV6-5 and TRBJ2-2; possibly TRBD1 for D (5 bases). CDR3 amino acids: CASSYRGTGELFF. The CDR3 bases are TGTGCCAGCAGTTACAGGGGCACCGGGGAGCTGTTTTTT.